The clone carrying this T cell receptor beta chain has ten or more counts. What it recognizes is unknown. Axillary draining lymph nodes of breast cancer patients supplied the node samples. The CDR3 consists of 16 residues. The V gene end was trimmed by 0 bases and the J gene end by 8 bases; junction bases not matched to a gene: 5. CDR1 and CDR2 (germline): LGHNT, FRNRAP. These data come from a study of breast tumors, draining lymph nodes, adjacent tissues. Findings of the study overall: Tumor and nontumor repertoires were significantly more similar in luminal-like than in basal-like breast cancer. Tumor repertoires ranked between lymph nodes and nontumor tissue in diversity, with V and J gene preferences.

Each CDR3 protein is one row after TCRdb ran MiXCR on the multiplex PCR reads. Of 150,000 to 200,000 distinct CDR3 sequences listed, around a third were seen once; the top ten hold 4% to 5.5%. The chain couples TRBV12-5 to TRBJ2-1; the match to TRBD1 covers 12 bases. What was sequenced was axillary lymph node tissue. The TCR was taken from a female donor with breast cancer. Some clones in this sample may be carry-over from other donors' samples. CDR3 sequence reads: CASGLVRDRGLDEQFF. CDR3 nucleotides: TGTGCTAGTGGTTTGGTCCGGGACAGGGGGCTTGATGAGCAGTTCTTC.